This entry describes one T cell receptor beta chain. The source of the sample is a study of blood T cell repertoires in COVID-19. Study summary: From the United States, Italy and Spain came samples of acute and convalescent COVID-19.

Only in-frame clones appear in the TCRdb table, and some are missing; sequencing was by immunoSEQ multiplex PCR. Of 150,000 to 200,000 clones in the sample, 88% were seen once. This study enrolled people aged about 18 to 100 from roughly 24 US geographic areas. Trimming took 4 bases from V and 4 from J; bases not matched to a gene: 5. The germline CDR1 and CDR2 sequences are SGHRS and YFSETQ. The CDR3 contains 15 residues. The J gene is TRBJ2-2, the V gene TRBV5-1, with 9 bases lining up with TRBD2. This sequence originates from a woman aged 18 to 35 who had recovered from COVID-19. The sample consisted of PBMCs or T cells enriched from blood (not recorded which). The CDR3: CASSRAGGSTGELFF. DNA of the CDR3: TGCGCCAGCAGCAGAGCGGGGGGAAGCACCGGGGAGCTGTTTTTT.